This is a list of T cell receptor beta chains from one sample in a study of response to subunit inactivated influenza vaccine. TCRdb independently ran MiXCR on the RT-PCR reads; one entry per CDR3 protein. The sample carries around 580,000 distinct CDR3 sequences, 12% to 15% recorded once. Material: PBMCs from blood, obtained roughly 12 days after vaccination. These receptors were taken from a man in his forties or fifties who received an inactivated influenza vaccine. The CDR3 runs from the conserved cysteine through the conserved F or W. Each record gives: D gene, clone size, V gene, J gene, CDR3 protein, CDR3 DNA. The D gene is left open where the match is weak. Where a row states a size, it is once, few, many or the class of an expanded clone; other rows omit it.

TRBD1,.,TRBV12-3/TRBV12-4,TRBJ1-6,CASSFRQGASPLHF,TGTGCCAGCAGTTTCCGGCAGGGGGCTTCACCCCTCCACTTT
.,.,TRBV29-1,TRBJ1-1,CSVYTTEAFF,TGCAGCGTTTATACCACTGAAGCTTTCTTT
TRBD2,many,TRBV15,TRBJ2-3,CATSRDLLAAGDTQYF,TGTGCCACCAGCAGAGATTTACTAGCGGCCGGGGATACGCAGTATTTT
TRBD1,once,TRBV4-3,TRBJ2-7,CASSPYRGYEQYF,TGCGCCAGCAGCCCCTACAGGGGGTACGAGCAGTACTTC
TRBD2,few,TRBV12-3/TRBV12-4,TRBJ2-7,CASSLAGGGGYEQYF,TGTGCCAGCAGCCTAGCGGGAGGAGGGGGCTACGAGCAGTACTTC
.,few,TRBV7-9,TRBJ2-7,CASSIREKYEQYF,TGTGCCAGCAGCATAAGGGAAAAGTACGAGCAGTACTTC
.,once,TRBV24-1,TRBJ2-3,CATSDSGFSTDTQYF,TGTGCCACCAGTGATTCGGGATTTAGCACAGATACGCAGTATTTT
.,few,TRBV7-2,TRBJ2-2,CASTQADTGELFF,TGTGCCAGCACCCAGGCGGACACCGGGGAGCTGTTTTTT
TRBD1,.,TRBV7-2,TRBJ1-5,CASSPKVGGYRPQHF,TGTGCCAGCAGCCCAAAGGTAGGGGGCTATCGGCCCCAGCATTTT
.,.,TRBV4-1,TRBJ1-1,CASSQDRRRLPGPRNTEAFF,TGCGCCAGCAGCCAAGATAGGAGGAGACTACCGGGACCCCGGAACACTGAAGCTTTCTTT
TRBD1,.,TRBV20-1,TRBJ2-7,CSAPGQLYEQYF,TGCAGTGCCCCGGGACAGCTCTACGAGCAGTACTTC
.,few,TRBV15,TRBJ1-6,CATSAGQEASPLHF,TGTGCCACCAGCGCGGGACAAGAGGCTTCACCCCTCCACTTT
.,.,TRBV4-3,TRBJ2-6,CASSQEGSSGANVLTF,TGCGCCAGCAGCCAAGAAGGCAGCTCTGGGGCCAACGTCCTGACTTTC
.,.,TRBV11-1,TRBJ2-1,CASSPDLGSYNEQFF,TGTGCCAGCAGCCCTGACCTAGGCTCCTACAATGAGCAGTTCTTC
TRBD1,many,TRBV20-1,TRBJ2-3,CSASQGAGDTQYF,TGCAGTGCTAGCCAGGGGGCAGGGGATACGCAGTATTTT
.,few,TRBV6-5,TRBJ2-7,CASSYRESNEQYF,TGTGCCAGCAGTTACCGGGAATCGAACGAGCAGTACTTC
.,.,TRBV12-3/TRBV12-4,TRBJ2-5,CASSSSGGGKETQYF,TGTGCCAGCAGTTCTAGCGGAGGGGGAAAAGAGACCCAGTACTTC
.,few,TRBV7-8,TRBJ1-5,CASSLRAAGSNQPQHF,TGTGCCAGCAGCTTAAGGGCGGCTGGAAGCAATCAGCCCCAGCATTTT
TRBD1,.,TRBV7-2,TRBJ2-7,CASSLVAGGCEQYF,TGTGCCAGCAGCTTAGTGGCAGGGGGCTGCGAGCAGTACTTC
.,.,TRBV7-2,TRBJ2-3,CASSLTGVAPDTQYF,TGTGCCAGCAGCTTAACGGGAGTGGCCCCAGATACGCAGTATTTT
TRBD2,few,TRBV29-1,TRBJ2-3,CSVEGTSGTYTSTDTQYF,TGCAGCGTTGAAGGGACTAGCGGGACCTACACTAGCACAGATACGCAGTATTTT
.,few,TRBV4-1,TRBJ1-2,CASSQDSAGNFYGYTF,TGCGCCAGCAGCCAAGATAGCGCAGGAAACTTCTATGGCTACACCTTC
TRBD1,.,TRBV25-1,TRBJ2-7,CASSRQGSVEQYF,TGTGCCAGCAGTCGACAGGGATCGGTGGAGCAGTACTTC
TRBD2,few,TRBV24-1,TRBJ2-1,CATSLNGLAGKASYNEQFF,TGTGCCACCAGCCTGAATGGACTAGCGGGAAAGGCGTCCTACAATGAGCAGTTCTTC
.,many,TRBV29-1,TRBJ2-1,CSAHAGTLYNEQFF,TGCAGCGCCCACGCCGGGACACTCTACAATGAGCAGTTCTTC
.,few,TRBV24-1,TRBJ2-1,CATSDFSRYNEQFF,TGTGCCACCAGTGATTTTAGCAGGTACAATGAGCAGTTCTTC
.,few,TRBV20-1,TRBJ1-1,CSARPGTEAFF,TGCAGTGCTCGTCCCGGCACTGAAGCTTTCTTT
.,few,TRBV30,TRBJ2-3,CAWSVISTDTQYF,TGTGCCTGGAGTGTAATCAGCACAGATACGCAGTATTTT
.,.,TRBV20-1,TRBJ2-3,CSARRLLGADTQYF,TGCAGTGCTAGACGGTTACTCGGAGCAGATACGCAGTATTTT
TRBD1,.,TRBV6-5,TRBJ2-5,CASSYDRGKTQYF,TGTGCCAGCAGTTATGACAGGGGGAAGACCCAGTACTTC
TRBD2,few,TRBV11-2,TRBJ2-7,CASSLETSVAEQYF,TGTGCCAGCAGCTTGGAGACTAGCGTCGCCGAGCAGTACTTC
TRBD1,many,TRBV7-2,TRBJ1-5,CASTRQGEGQPQHF,TGTGCCAGCACCCGACAGGGGGAAGGACAGCCCCAGCATTTT
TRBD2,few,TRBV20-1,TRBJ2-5,CSARDLTSGAQETQYF,TGCAGTGCTAGAGATTTGACTAGCGGGGCCCAAGAGACCCAGTACTTC
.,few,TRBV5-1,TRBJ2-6,CASTQRGGSGANVLTF,TGCGCCAGCACCCAGCGAGGGGGCTCTGGGGCCAACGTCCTGACTTTC